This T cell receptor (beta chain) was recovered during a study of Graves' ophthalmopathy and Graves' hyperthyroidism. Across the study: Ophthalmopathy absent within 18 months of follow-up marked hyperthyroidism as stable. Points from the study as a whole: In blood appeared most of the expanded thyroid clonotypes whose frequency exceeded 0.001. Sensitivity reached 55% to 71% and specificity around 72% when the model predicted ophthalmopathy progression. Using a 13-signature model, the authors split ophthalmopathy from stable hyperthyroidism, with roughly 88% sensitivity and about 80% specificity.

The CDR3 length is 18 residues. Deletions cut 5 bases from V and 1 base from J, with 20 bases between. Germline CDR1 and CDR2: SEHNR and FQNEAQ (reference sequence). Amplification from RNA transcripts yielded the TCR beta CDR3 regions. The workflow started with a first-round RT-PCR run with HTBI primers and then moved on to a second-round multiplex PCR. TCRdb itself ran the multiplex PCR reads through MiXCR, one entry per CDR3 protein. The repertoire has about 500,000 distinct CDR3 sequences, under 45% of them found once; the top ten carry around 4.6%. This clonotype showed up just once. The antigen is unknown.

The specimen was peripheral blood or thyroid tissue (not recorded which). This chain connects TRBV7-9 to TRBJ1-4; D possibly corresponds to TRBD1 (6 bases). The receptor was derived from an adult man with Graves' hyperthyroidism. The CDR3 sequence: CASSDIAGGLGTNEKLFF. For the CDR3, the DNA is TGTGCCAGCAGCGATATAGCGGGGGGCCTCGGAACTAATGAAAAACTGTTTTTT.